The clone carrying this T cell receptor beta chain was picked up a small number of times. This entry belongs to a study of immune characterization of retroperitoneal liposarcoma. TCRdb re-derived calls from the PCR reads in MiXCR, one entry per CDR3 protein. The sample records about 9,200 distinct CDR3 sequences, under 35% being singletons. Input material: tumor tissue. The clonotype was recovered from a female donor with retroperitoneal liposarcoma.

The CDR3 region is CASSLTYQETQFF. The CDR3 DNA is TGTGCCAGCAGCTTAACCTACCAAGAGACCCAGTTCTTC. This sequence joins TRBV11-3 and TRBJ2-5, with unresolved D. Matching the DNA end better, TRBJ2-1 makes the J call doubtful. The CDR3 sequence is 13 residues long. The germline CDR1 and CDR2 sequences are SGHNT and YENEEA.